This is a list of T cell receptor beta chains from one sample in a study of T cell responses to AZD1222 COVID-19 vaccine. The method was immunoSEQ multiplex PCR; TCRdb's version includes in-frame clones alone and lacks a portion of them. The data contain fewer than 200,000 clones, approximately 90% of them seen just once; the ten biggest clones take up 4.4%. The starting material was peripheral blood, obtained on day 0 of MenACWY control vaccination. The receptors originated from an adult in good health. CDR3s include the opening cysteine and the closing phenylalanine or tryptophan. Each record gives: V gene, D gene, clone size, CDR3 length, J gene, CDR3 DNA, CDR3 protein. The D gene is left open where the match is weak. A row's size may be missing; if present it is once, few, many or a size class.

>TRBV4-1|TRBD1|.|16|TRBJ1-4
TGCGCCAGCAGCCGGTCACCGACAGGGGCCCGGGAAAAACTGTTTTTT
CASSRSPTGAREKLFF
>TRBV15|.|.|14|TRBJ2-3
TGTGCCACCAGCAGAGATCTAGAGACAGATACGCAGTATTTT
CATSRDLETDTQYF
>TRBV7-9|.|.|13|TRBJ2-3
TGTGCCAGCAGCCTCGACCTCACAGATACACAGTATTTT
CASSLDLTDTQYF
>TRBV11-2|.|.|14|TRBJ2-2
TGTGCCAGCAGCTTAGGCAGGGCCGGAGAGGAGCTGTTTTTT
CASSLGRAGEELFF
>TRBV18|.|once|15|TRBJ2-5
TGTGCCAGCTCACCGGTCTCCCCTGCAGATGGGACCCAGTACTTC
CASSPVSPADGTQYF
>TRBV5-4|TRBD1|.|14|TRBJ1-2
TGTGCCAGCAGCACTGACAGGGGATCCTATGGCTACACCTTC
CASSTDRGSYGYTF
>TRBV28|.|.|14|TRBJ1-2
TGTGCCAGCAGTTTGAAGAGAGTTTATGTGGGCTACACCTTC
CASSLKRVYVGYTF
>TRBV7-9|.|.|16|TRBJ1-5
TGTGCCAGCAGCTCTGGTGGGGGGAGAAACAATCAGCCCCAGCATTTT
CASSSGGGRNNQPQHF
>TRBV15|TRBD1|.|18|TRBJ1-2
TGTGCCACCAGCAGAGCTGGGGGGACAGGGCGACATTTGGGTGGCTACACCTTC
CATSRAGGTGRHLGGYTF
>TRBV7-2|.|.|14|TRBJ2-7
TGTGCCAGCAGCTTAGTCCCCAGCTCCTACGAGCAGTACTTC
CASSLVPSSYEQYF
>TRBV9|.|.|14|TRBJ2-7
TGTGCCAGCAGCGAGCTAGCCACATCCTACGAGCAGTACTTC
CASSELATSYEQYF
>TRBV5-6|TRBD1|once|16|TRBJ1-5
TGTGCCAGCAGCTCGGGGACAGGGATGAGCAATCAGCCCCAGCATTTT
CASSSGTGMSNQPQHF
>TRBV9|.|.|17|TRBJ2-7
TGTGCCAGCAGCGCCCCCAGGGAGCGGCATTACACCTACGAGCAGTACTTC
CASSAPRERHYTYEQYF
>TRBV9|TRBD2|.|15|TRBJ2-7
TGTGCCAGCAGCGAGGGACTAGCGGGCCACTACGAGCAGTACTTC
CASSEGLAGHYEQYF
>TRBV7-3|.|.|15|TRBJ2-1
TGTGCCAGCAGTCAAATCGGTGGGACCCCCGGGGAGCAGTTCTTC
CASSQIGGTPGEQFF
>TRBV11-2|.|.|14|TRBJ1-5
TGTGCCAGCAGCTTGAGTGGCAGCAATCAGCCCCAGCATTTT
CASSLSGSNQPQHF
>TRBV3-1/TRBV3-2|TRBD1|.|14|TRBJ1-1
TGTGCCAGCAGCCGCGCCGCAGGGGGGACTGAAGCTTTCTTT
CASSRAAGGTEAFF
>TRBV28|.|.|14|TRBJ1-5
TGTGCCAGCAGGCAGGGTTTTAGCAATCAGCCCCAGCATTTT
CASRQGFSNQPQHF
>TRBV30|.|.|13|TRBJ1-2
TGTGCCTGGAGAACCACGGGGGCTGGCGGCTACACCTTC
CAWRTTGAGGYTF
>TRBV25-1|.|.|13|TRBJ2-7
TGTGCCAGCGGGGAGGCGGGGCGATACGAGCAGTACTTC
CASGEAGRYEQYF
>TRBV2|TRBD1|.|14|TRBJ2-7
TGTGCCAGCAGTCCTAGGACAGGGTCGGACGAGCAGTACTTC
CASSPRTGSDEQYF
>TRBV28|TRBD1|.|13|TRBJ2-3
TGTGCCAGCAGTCCTACCGACAGGGTAGCGCAGTATTTT
CASSPTDRVAQYF
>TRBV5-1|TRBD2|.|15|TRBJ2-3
TGCGCCAGCAGCTCTAGCGGGGTTTCCCCTAATACGCAGTATTTT
CASSSSGVSPNTQYF
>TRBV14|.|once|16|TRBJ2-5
TGTGCCAGCAGCCAAAGGGACCGATGGCGGTGGGAGACCCAGTACTTC
CASSQRDRWRWETQYF
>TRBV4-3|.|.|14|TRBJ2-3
TGCGCCAGCAGCCAAGACTGGGGCACAGATACGCAGTATTTT
CASSQDWGTDTQYF
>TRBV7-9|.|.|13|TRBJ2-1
TGTGCCAGCAGCTACGGTCAAGGTTTTGAGCAGTTCTTC
CASSYGQGFEQFF
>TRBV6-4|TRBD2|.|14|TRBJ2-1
TGTGCCAGCAGCGTCCTAGCGGGTTACAATGAGCAGTTCTTC
CASSVLAGYNEQFF
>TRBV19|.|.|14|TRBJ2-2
TGTGCCAGTAGTACAGGGATTGGCACCGGGGAGCTGTTTTTT
CASSTGIGTGELFF
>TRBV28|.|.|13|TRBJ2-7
TGTGCCAGCAGCTCGGCTTGGGCGGGCGAGCAGTACTTC
CASSSAWAGEQYF
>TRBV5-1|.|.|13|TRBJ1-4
TGCGCCAGTTCCGGGACGGGGAATGAAAAACTGTTTTTT
CASSGTGNEKLFF
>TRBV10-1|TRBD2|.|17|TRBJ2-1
TGCGCCAGCAGTGGGACTAGCGACGTCGGTGGCTACAATGAGCAGTTCTTC
CASSGTSDVGGYNEQFF
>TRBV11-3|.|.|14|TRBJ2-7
TGTGCCAGCAGCTTGTACAGGGTCGGGAACGAGCAGTACTTC
CASSLYRVGNEQYF
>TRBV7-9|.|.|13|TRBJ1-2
TGTGCCAGCACCCTCGTTGGCAGCCCGAGCTACACCTTC
CASTLVGSPSYTF
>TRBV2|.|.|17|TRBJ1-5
TGTGCCAGCAGCCCCCTCCGGGACACCTATAGCAATCAGCCCCAGCATTTT
CASSPLRDTYSNQPQHF
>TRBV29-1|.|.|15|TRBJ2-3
TGCAGCGTTAACCGGGACGGGGGTAGCACAGATACGCAGTATTTT
CSVNRDGGSTDTQYF
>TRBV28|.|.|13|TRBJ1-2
TGTGCCAGCACCCTAGGTCAGGGAGAGGGCTACACCTTC
CASTLGQGEGYTF
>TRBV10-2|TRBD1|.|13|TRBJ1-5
TGCGCCAGCCGACAGGGGGACAATCAGCCCCAGCATTTT
CASRQGDNQPQHF
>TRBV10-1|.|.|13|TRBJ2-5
TGCGCCAGCACCTCGAGTAGGGGGGAGACCCAGTACTTC
CASTSSRGETQYF
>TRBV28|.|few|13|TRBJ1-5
TGTGCCAGCAGCTCCCATCCGAGTCAGCCCCAGCATTTT
CASSSHPSQPQHF
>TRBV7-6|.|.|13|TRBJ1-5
TGTGCCAGCAGCTTAGACCGGTCAGGGGCCCAGCATTTT
CASSLDRSGAQHF
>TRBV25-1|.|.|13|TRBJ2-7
TGTGCCAGCAGTATGGGGGGGCCCTACGAGCAGTACTTC
CASSMGGPYEQYF
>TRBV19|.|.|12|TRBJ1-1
TGTGCCAGTAGAGTATCGAACACTGAAGCTTTCTTT
CASRVSNTEAFF
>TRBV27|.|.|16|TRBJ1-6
TGTGCCAGCAGTGACGGACAGACCGCAAGGGAATCACCCCTCCACTTT
CASSDGQTARESPLHF
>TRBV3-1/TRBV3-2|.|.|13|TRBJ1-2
TGTGCCAGCAGCCAAGCCAACGGCTATGGCTACACCTTC
CASSQANGYGYTF
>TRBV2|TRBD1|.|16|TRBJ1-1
TGTGCCAGCAGTGAAAGACAGACAGGGGGACGCACTGAAGCTTTCTTT
CASSERQTGGRTEAFF
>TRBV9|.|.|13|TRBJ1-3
TGTGCCAGCAGCTCGAGACTCGGAAACACCATATATTTT
CASSSRLGNTIYF
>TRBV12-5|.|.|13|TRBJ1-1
TGTGCTAGTGGTTTCGGCAGGAACACTGAAGCTTTCTTT
CASGFGRNTEAFF
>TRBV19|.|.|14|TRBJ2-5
TGTGCCAGTAGCCCCCAGGGTTCGCCAGAGACCCAGTACTTC
CASSPQGSPETQYF
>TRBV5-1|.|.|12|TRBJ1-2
TGCGCCAGCAGCTCCGACGTTATCGACTACACCTTC
CASSSDVIDYTF
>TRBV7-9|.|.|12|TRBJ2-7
TGTGCCAGCAGCTTAGTAGACTACGAGCAGTACTTC
CASSLVDYEQYF
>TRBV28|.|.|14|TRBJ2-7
TGTGCCAGCACCCCGGGGTCCGGCCCATACGAGCAGTACTTC
CASTPGSGPYEQYF
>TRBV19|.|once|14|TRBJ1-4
TGTGCCAGTAGTGTTGGACTCCTTAATGAAAAACTGTTTTTT
CASSVGLLNEKLFF
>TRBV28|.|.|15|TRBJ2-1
TGTGCCAGCAGTCCCCCCGTACGGTCCTACAATGAGCAGTTCTTC
CASSPPVRSYNEQFF
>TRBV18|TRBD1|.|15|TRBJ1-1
TGTGCCAGCTCACCAAAGGGGGCAGGAAACACTGAAGCTTTCTTT
CASSPKGAGNTEAFF
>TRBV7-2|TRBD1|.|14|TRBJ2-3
TGTGCCAGCAGCTATGACAGGGTTCAAGATACGCAGTATTTT
CASSYDRVQDTQYF